Reported below is one TCR beta chain. Its specificity is unknown. The CDR3 sequence is 14 residues long. Germline-derived CDR1 and CDR2 are MNHEY and SMNVEV (reference sequence). The V gene lost 5 bases and the J gene lost 7 bases, with 17 bases spanning the gap. The sample is drawn from a study of T cells in localized non-small cell lung cancer. Study-wide results and caveats: Uninvolved adjacent lung showed peak T cell clonality, exceeding tumor. Because sequencing included only one region (of the tumor), heterogeneity remains possible. The study detected a median around 50 of the top 100 tumor clones in adjacent lung. Patients showing higher blood T cell density tended to see longer overall survival.

TCRdb's copy holds only in-frame clones and misses some; the assay was immunoSEQ multiplex PCR. The sample contains under 70,000 clones, approximately 90% of which appear only once. The chain links TRBV27 to TRBJ1-2; D is ambiguous. The TCR comes from a woman aged 40-69 years with stage I lung adenocarcinoma. The specimen was peripheral blood, collected before any cancer treatment. Here the CDR3 reads CASSPSGVLGGYTF. The CDR3 DNA is TGTGCCAGCAGTCCCAGTGGGGTACTAGGTGGCTACACCTTC.